The clone carrying this T cell receptor beta chain was recorded at least ten times. Its cognate antigen is unknown. The sample is drawn from a study of breast tumors, draining lymph nodes, adjacent tissues. General study findings and limits: Tumors had less TCR diversity than lymph nodes, more than nontumor tissue. Data fit most tumor T cells coming from lymph node, expanding in tumor. That most tumor T cells come from lymph nodes remained unproven. Luminal-like breast cancer showed significantly greater tumor-nontumor repertoire similarity than basal-like breast cancer did.

TCRdb independently ran MiXCR on the multiplex PCR reads; one entry per CDR3 protein. This sample has about 180,000 distinct CDR3 sequences; 25% to 40% occur once, and the top ten carry 4.3%. CDR3 length: 14 amino acids. Germline-derived CDR1 and CDR2 are SGHTA and FQGNSA. The V end was cut by 0 bases, the J end by 5 bases, with 10 bases between. Breast cancer patients provided tissue from their axillary draining lymph nodes. This sequence joins TRBV7-2 and TRBJ1-2; maybe TRBD1 (6 bases). The specimen sequenced was axillary lymph node tissue. The receptor was derived from a female donor with breast cancer. Some clones in this sample may be carry-over from other donors' samples. CDR3 loop: CASSLAEGGYGYTF. The CDR3 DNA reads TGTGCCAGCAGCTTAGCTGAGGGGGGTTATGGCTACACCTTC.